The rows below give T cell receptor beta chains drawn from one sample of a study of shared clonotypes between healthy human individuals. Here immunoSEQ multiplex PCR was the method, and the copy in TCRdb shows in-frame clones only, minus some. The table lists a few million clones, more than 85% of them singletons. Source material: naive CD4+ T cells from PBMCs. The receptors originated from a man between 18 and 29 years old in good health. Some clones in this sample may be carry-over from other donors' samples. Both conserved end residues are part of each CDR3. A D gene is named only where the DNA matches it firmly. The size of a clone is reported for some rows only, either as once, few or many, or as a class for expanded clones.

V gene,D gene,clone size,J gene,CDR3 DNA,CDR3 protein
TRBV7-3,-,-,TRBJ1-5,TGTGCCAGCAGCTCTCGGACAGTTTATAGCAATCAGCCCCAGCATTTT,CASSSRTVYSNQPQHF
TRBV5-1,-,-,TRBJ1-2,TGCGCCAGCAGTCAAGGACGTGATCCAGGGAACGGTGGCTACACCTTC,CASSQGRDPGNGGYTF
TRBV27,TRBD1,-,TRBJ2-7,TGTGCCAGCTCCAAAGGGCAGGGGGTCTACGAGCAGTACTTC,CASSKGQGVYEQYF
TRBV5-1,-,-,TRBJ2-6,TGCGCCAGCAGCTTATCTACAGTGATCTCTGGGGCCAACGTCCTGACTTTC,CASSLSTVISGANVLTF
TRBV5-1,TRBD1,-,TRBJ1-1,TGCGCCAGCAGCCCAGGGACAGCTTCTGAAGCTTTCTTT,CASSPGTASEAFF
TRBV10-3,-,-,TRBJ1-5,TGTGCCATCAGTGAGGGGGAAGGAGGGAGGGTTCAGCCCCAGCATTTT,CAISEGEGGRVQPQHF
TRBV5-1,-,-,TRBJ1-1,TGCGCCAGCAGCTTGGCTCCCCCTAACACTGAAGCTTTCTTT,CASSLAPPNTEAFF
TRBV6-5,-,once,TRBJ1-4,TGTGCCACCTCGACAGAGGGAGCAACTAATGAAAAACTGTTTTTT,CATSTEGATNEKLFF
TRBV27,TRBD2,-,TRBJ2-3,TGTGCCAGCGGAGTATTAGGACTAGCGGGAGACACAGATACGCAGTATTTT,CASGVLGLAGDTDTQYF
TRBV20-1,-,few,TRBJ1-1,TGCAGTGCTAGAGATGAGGATGAAGCTTTCTTT,CSARDEDEAFF
TRBV28,TRBD2,-,TRBJ2-5,TGTGCCAGCAGTTCTAGCGGACCTATAGAGACCCAGTACTTC,CASSSSGPIETQYF
TRBV7-2,-,-,TRBJ2-1,TGTGCCACAACGGGGGATATCTACAATGAGCAGTTCTTC,CATTGDIYNEQFF
TRBV13,TRBD2,-,TRBJ2-7,TGTGCCAGCAGTAAAAGACCGGGACTAGCGGGTGCAGGGGAGCAGTACTTC,CASSKRPGLAGAGEQYF
TRBV28,-,-,TRBJ2-4,TGTGCCAGCAGTATCGGGGGACACATGAAGAGGATAGCCAAAAACATTCAGTACTTC,CASSIGGHMKRIAKNIQYF
TRBV18,-,-,TRBJ1-3,TGTGCCAGCTCACCACCTGGTAGGCCTCAAACTGGAAACACCATATATTTT,CASSPPGRPQTGNTIYF
TRBV7-9,-,-,TRBJ1-1,TGTGCCAGCAGGAGGAACACTGAAGCTTTCTTT,CASRRNTEAFF
TRBV6-1,TRBD2,-,TRBJ2-3,TGTGCCAGCAGTGAACTAGCGGGTAGCACAGATACGCAGTATTTT,CASSELAGSTDTQYF
TRBV12-5,TRBD2,-,TRBJ2-4,TGTGCTAGTGGTCCCAGCGGGAGTGGGGCCAAAAACATTCAGTACTTC,CASGPSGSGAKNIQYF
TRBV10-3,TRBD2,-,TRBJ2-7,TGTGCCATCAGGGTGACTAGCGGGAGCTTCCCCTCCTACGAGCAGTACTTC,CAIRVTSGSFPSYEQYF
TRBV7-9,-,-,TRBJ1-1,TGTGCCAGCAGCTTAGGTTCGAACACTGAAGCTTTCTTT,CASSLGSNTEAFF
TRBV5-1,-,-,TRBJ2-1,TGCGCCAGCAGCCTCTCGACAGACGCGGCCCCGGATGAGCAGTTCTTC,CASSLSTDAAPDEQFF
TRBV7-2,-,-,TRBJ1-1,TGTGCCAGCAGCATAGCGACCAACACTGAAGCTTTCTTT,CASSIATNTEAFF
TRBV4-1,TRBD1,-,TRBJ1-5,TGCGCCAGCAGCCAAGTAACAGGGGGGAATCAGCCCCAGCATTTT,CASSQVTGGNQPQHF
TRBV5-1,TRBD1,-,TRBJ2-7,TGCGCCAGCAGCTTACGACAGGGCTACGAGCAGTACTTC,CASSLRQGYEQYF
TRBV11-2,-,-,TRBJ2-1,TGTGCCAGCAGCTTACAGGGGGACTTGGCCTACAATGAGCAGTTCTTC,CASSLQGDLAYNEQFF
TRBV28,-,-,TRBJ1-5,TGTGCCAGCAGCGGGGGAGCACCTAGCAATCAGCCCCAGCATTTT,CASSGGAPSNQPQHF
TRBV6-1,TRBD2,-,TRBJ2-1,TGTGCCAGCAGTGAATGGACTAGCGGGAGGTCCTACAATGAGCAGTTCTTC,CASSEWTSGRSYNEQFF
TRBV6-1,TRBD2,once,TRBJ2-3,TGTGCCAGCAGTGAAGCCTTTTGGGCTAGCGGGAGGGGTACAGATACGCAGTATTTT,CASSEAFWASGRGTDTQYF
TRBV28,-,-,TRBJ1-5,TGTGCCAGCAGTCCAGCCGGGTTTGAGCCCCAGCATTTT,CASSPAGFEPQHF
TRBV7-9,-,-,TRBJ2-7,TGTGCCAGCAGCTTAGAGCGAAGGGGTTGGTACTTC,CASSLERRGWYF
TRBV27,TRBD1,once,TRBJ2-5,TGTGCCAGCAGTGGACAGGGGAAGGGGGAGACCCAGTACTTC,CASSGQGKGETQYF
TRBV7-9,TRBD2,-,TRBJ2-3,TGTGCCAGCAGCTTAGCTGGGGAGGGGAGCACAGATACGCAGTATTTT,CASSLAGEGSTDTQYF